A selection of T cell receptor beta chains follows, all from one sample in a study of blood T cell repertoires in COVID-19. Generated by immunoSEQ multiplex PCR, the TCRdb table keeps only in-frame clones and is missing some. The sample records almost 100,000 clones, approximately 86% being singletons. Sequencing input: peripheral blood. The origin of the receptors is a man aged 45-65 years with acute or convalescent COVID-19. The CDR3 runs from the conserved cysteine through the conserved F or W. The order of the fields is J gene, D gene, V gene, clone size, CDR3 protein, CDR3 DNA. A D gene is named only where the DNA matches it firmly. The size field is filled for only some rows; it gives once, few, many or a size class.

TRBJ1-1 TRBD1 TRBV5-6 once CASSLTQGVNTEAFF TGTGCCAGCAGCTTGACTCAGGGGGTGAACACTGAAGCTTTCTTT
TRBJ1-5 TRBD1 TRBV12-3/TRBV12-4 NA CASSGQGAQPQHF TGTGCCAGCAGCGGACAGGGGGCTCAGCCCCAGCATTTT
TRBJ2-7 TRBD2 TRBV7-9 NA CASSSPPGTSGLSTYEQYF TGTGCCAGCAGCTCCCCCCCCGGGACTAGCGGTCTTTCCACCTACGAGCAGTACTTC
TRBJ1-2 NA TRBV25-1 NA CASSETWSYGYTF TGTGCCAGCAGTGAAACCTGGAGCTATGGCTACACCTTC
TRBJ2-5 NA TRBV5-1 NA CASSLAPGLETQYF TGCGCCAGCAGCTTGGCACCGGGACTAGAGACCCAGTACTTC
TRBJ2-1 NA TRBV14 NA CASSQGQPGEQFF TGTGCCAGCAGCCAAGGGCAACCGGGGGAGCAGTTCTTC
TRBJ1-3 NA TRBV5-5 NA CASSPAVAGNTIYF TGTGCCAGCAGCCCCGCGGTTGCCGGAAACACCATATATTTT
TRBJ2-1 TRBD2 TRBV7-9 NA CASSSGLADPNEQFF TGTGCCAGCAGCTCGGGACTAGCGGATCCCAATGAGCAGTTCTTC
TRBJ2-5 TRBD2 TRBV15 NA CATNPTGLAGARETQYF TGTGCCACCAACCCAACAGGACTAGCGGGAGCTCGGGAGACCCAGTACTTC
TRBJ2-5 TRBD1 TRBV19 NA CASSTQGSFETQYF TGTGCCAGTAGTACACAGGGGTCCTTTGAGACCCAGTACTTC
TRBJ1-1 NA TRBV27 once CASSLRGGWNTEAFF TGTGCCAGCAGTTTGCGAGGGGGTTGGAACACTGAAGCTTTCTTT
TRBJ1-2 TRBD1 TRBV27 NA CASSGTGGGYTF TGTGCCAGCAGTGGGACAGGTGGGGGCTACACCTTC
TRBJ2-3 NA TRBV3-1/TRBV3-2 NA CASRRGATDTQYF TGTGCCAGCCGGCGGGGTGCCACAGATACGCAGTATTTT
TRBJ1-1 NA TRBV30 NA CAWSTTGTTEAFF TGTGCCTGGAGTACAACAGGGACCACTGAAGCTTTCTTT
TRBJ1-4 TRBD1 TRBV4-2 NA CASSQGGQGATNEKLFF TGTGCCAGCAGCCAAGGGGGCCAGGGGGCAACTAATGAAAAACTGTTTTTT
TRBJ2-3 NA TRBV7-3 NA CASSAPGQDTQYF TGTGCCAGCAGCGCCCCAGGTCAAGATACGCAGTATTTT
TRBJ2-3 TRBD2 TRBV14 NA CASSPLPSGSRTDTQYF TGTGCCAGCAGCCCTCTGCCCAGCGGGAGTCGCACAGATACGCAGTATTTT
TRBJ2-1 TRBD2 TRBV5-6 NA CASSDGLAGDNEQFF TGTGCCAGCAGCGACGGACTAGCGGGCGACAATGAGCAGTTCTTC
TRBJ1-2 TRBD1 TRBV5-6 few CASSFRGQGVGYGYTF TGTGCCAGCAGCTTTAGGGGACAGGGGGTAGGGTATGGCTACACCTTC
TRBJ1-2 NA TRBV21-1 NA CASSTLRDRGRIYGYTF TGTGCCAGCAGCACCCTCCGGGACAGGGGTAGAATCTATGGCTACACCTTC
TRBJ2-4 TRBD2 TRBV9 NA CASSDGTSGRRGIQYF TGTGCCAGCAGCGATGGGACTAGCGGGAGGAGGGGCATTCAGTACTTC
TRBJ2-4 TRBD1 TRBV7-9 once CASSSGQGLAKNIQYF TGTGCCAGCAGCTCCGGACAGGGGTTAGCCAAAAACATTCAGTACTTC
TRBJ1-2 TRBD1 TRBV19 NA CASSPKPGQRYGYTF TGTGCCAGTAGTCCCAAGCCGGGACAGCGCTATGGCTACACCTTC
TRBJ2-1 TRBD2 TRBV6-2/TRBV6-3 NA CASSYRGGRYDNEQFF TGTGCCAGCAGTTACAGGGGCGGGAGGTATGACAATGAGCAGTTCTTC
TRBJ2-1 NA TRBV4-2 NA CASSPPGLPSYEQFF TGTGCCAGCAGCCCACCGGGACTCCCGTCGTATGAGCAGTTCTTC
TRBJ1-1 NA TRBV28 NA CASSLSTGIEAFF TGTGCCAGCAGTTTATCCACCGGGATCGAAGCTTTCTTT
TRBJ1-3 NA TRBV9 NA CASTPSSGNTIYF TGTGCCAGCACCCCCTCCTCTGGAAACACCATATATTTT
TRBJ2-2 TRBD2 TRBV5-1 NA CASSSSAGVTGELFF TGCGCCAGCAGCAGCTCAGCGGGAGTTACCGGGGAGCTGTTTTTT
TRBJ1-1 TRBD1 TRBV19 NA CASTRDRGRTEAFF TGTGCCAGTACCCGGGACAGGGGCAGGACTGAAGCTTTCTTT
TRBJ1-1 TRBD1 TRBV24-1 NA CATIPGGPLMNTEAFF TGTGCCACCATCCCAGGGGGCCCCCTTATGAACACTGAAGCTTTCTTT
TRBJ1-2 NA TRBV12-3/TRBV12-4 NA CASSIDRYGYTF TGTGCCAGCAGTATCGACAGATATGGCTACACCTTC
TRBJ2-1 NA TRBV24-1 NA CATSDLSSGPYNEQFF TGTGCCACCAGTGATTTGAGTAGCGGACCCTACAATGAGCAGTTCTTC
TRBJ2-7 TRBD1 TRBV6-6 NA CASRSGQGVEQYF TGTGCCAGCAGATCGGGACAGGGCGTCGAGCAGTACTTC
TRBJ1-2 NA TRBV5-1 once CASSLRWQGNYGYTF TGCGCCAGCAGCTTGAGGTGGCAGGGAAACTATGGCTACACCTTC
TRBJ1-3 NA TRBV10-2 NA CASGGMTPSGNTIYF TGCGCCAGCGGGGGCATGACCCCCTCTGGAAACACCATATATTTT
TRBJ2-1 NA TRBV18 NA CASSRRSQSYNEQFF TGTGCCAGCTCCCGCAGATCCCAATCCTACAATGAGCAGTTCTTC
TRBJ1-5 NA TRBV18 NA CASSPQQGGGNQPQHF TGTGCCAGCTCACCACAGCAAGGGGGAGGCAATCAGCCCCAGCATTTT
TRBJ2-5 NA TRBV5-1 NA CASRNGQIVLQETQYF TGCGCCAGCAGAAACGGACAGATAGTCTTACAAGAGACCCAGTACTTC
TRBJ2-1 NA TRBV9 once CASSDTGTYNEQFF TGTGCCAGCAGCGACACGGGGACCTACAATGAGCAGTTCTTC
TRBJ2-1 NA TRBV6-5 NA CASGFAKGNEQFF TGTGCCAGCGGCTTCGCCAAGGGGAATGAGCAGTTCTTC
TRBJ2-7 NA TRBV11-1 once CASSLGLGASSYEQYF TGTGCCAGCAGCTTAGGACTGGGGGCCAGCTCCTACGAGCAGTACTTC
TRBJ2-7 NA TRBV7-9 NA CASSLASLVGEQYF TGTGCCAGCAGCTTAGCGTCGCTAGTAGGCGAGCAGTACTTC
TRBJ1-2 TRBD1 TRBV6-5 NA CASSRRQGTGYGYTF TGTGCCAGCAGCCGAAGACAGGGGACGGGGTATGGCTACACCTTC
TRBJ1-3 TRBD1 TRBV4-1 few CASSTQGRGRTGNTIYF TGCGCCAGCAGCACCCAAGGTAGGGGGCGGACTGGAAACACCATATATTTT
TRBJ2-7 NA TRBV5-5 NA CASSPGAYEQYF TGTGCCAGCAGCCCGGGGGCCTACGAGCAGTACTTC
TRBJ2-1 TRBD2 TRBV10-3 once CAIGMLVAGGPGDEQFF TGTGCCATCGGAATGTTGGTAGCGGGAGGGCCAGGAGATGAGCAGTTCTTC
TRBJ2-7 NA TRBV20-1 NA CSASRRDEQYF TGCAGTGCCAGCCGCAGGGACGAGCAGTACTTC
TRBJ2-3 TRBD1 TRBV19 NA CASNRDRASDTQYF TGTGCCAGCAACCGGGACAGGGCCTCAGATACGCAGTATTTT
TRBJ1-2 NA TRBV24-1 NA CATSAEGYGYTF TGTGCCACCAGTGCTGAGGGATATGGCTACACCTTC
TRBJ1-2 NA TRBV6-5 NA CASSAGGGVSYGYTF TGTGCCAGCAGCGCCGGGGGGGGCGTTTCCTATGGCTACACCTTC